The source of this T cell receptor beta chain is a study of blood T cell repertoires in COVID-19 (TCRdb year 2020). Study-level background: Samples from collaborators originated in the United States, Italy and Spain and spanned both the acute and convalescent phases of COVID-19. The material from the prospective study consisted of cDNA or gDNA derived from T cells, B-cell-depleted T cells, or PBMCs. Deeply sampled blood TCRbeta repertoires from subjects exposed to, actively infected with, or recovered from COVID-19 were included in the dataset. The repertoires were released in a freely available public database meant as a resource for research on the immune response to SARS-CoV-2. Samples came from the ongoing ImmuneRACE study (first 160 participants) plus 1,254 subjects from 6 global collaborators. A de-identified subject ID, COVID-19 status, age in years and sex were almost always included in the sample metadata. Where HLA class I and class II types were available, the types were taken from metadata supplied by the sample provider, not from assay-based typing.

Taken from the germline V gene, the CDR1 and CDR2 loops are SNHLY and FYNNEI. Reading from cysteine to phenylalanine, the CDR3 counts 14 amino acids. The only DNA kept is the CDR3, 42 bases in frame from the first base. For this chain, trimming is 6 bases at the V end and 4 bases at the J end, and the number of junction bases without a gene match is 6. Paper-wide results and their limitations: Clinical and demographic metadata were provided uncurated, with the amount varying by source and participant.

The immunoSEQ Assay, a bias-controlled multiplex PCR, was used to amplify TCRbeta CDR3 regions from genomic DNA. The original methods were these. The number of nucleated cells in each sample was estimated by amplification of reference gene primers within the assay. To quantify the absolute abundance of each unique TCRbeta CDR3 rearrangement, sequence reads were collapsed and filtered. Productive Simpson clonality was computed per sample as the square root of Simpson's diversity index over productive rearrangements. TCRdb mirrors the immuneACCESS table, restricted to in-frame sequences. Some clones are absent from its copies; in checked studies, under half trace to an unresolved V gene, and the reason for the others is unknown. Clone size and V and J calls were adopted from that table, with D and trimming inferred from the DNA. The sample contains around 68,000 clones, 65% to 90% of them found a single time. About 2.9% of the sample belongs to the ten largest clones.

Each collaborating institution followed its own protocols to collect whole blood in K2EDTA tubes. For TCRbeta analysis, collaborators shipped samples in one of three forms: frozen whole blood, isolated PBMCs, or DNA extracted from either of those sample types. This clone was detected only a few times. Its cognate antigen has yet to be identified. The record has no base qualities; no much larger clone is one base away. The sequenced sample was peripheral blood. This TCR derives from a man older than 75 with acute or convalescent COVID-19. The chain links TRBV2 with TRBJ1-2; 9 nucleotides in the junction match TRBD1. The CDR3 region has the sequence CASRAPGQGYGYTF. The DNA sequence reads TGTGCCAGCAGGGCCCCGGGACAGGGCTATGGCTACACCTTC.